A selection of T cell receptor beta chains follows, all from one sample in a study of blood T cell repertoires in COVID-19. Produced via immunoSEQ multiplex PCR; TCRdb's table is partial and in-frame only. The data hold about 140,000 clones, with roughly three quarters observed a single time. Sequenced input: peripheral blood. These receptors were obtained from a woman aged 55 to 70 with acute or convalescent COVID-19. CDR3s include the opening cysteine and the closing phenylalanine or tryptophan. Clone sizes are given selectively: once, few, many, or a class where the clone is expanded.

>TRBJ2-7|.|TRBV27
CASSKREGLGSYEQYF
>TRBJ2-1|.|TRBV2
CASGRGSSYNEQFF
>TRBJ2-7|.|TRBV27
CASSLRQPYEQYF
>TRBJ2-1|.|TRBV27
CASSSYPTSEQFF
>TRBJ2-7|few|TRBV11-2
CASSLGEFSYEQYF
>TRBJ2-3|.|TRBV18
CASSPLAGGLGTDTQYF
>TRBJ2-1|.|TRBV28
CVSSLSGRVPYNEQFF
>TRBJ2-1|.|TRBV10-1
CASSGFSGSSYNEQFF
>TRBJ2-4|.|TRBV2
CASSEGSFVAKNIQYF
>TRBJ2-1|.|TRBV4-1
CASSLQDGLWNEQFF
>TRBJ2-1|.|TRBV10-3
CAISSSASYNEQFF
>TRBJ2-1|.|TRBV27
CASSGQLTPQFF